The 5 T cell receptor beta chains in this list originate from one sample, sequenced in a study of T cell clonality in common variable immunodeficiency. The repertoire was sequenced with immunoSEQ multiplex PCR; TCRdb's copy has only in-frame clones and lacks some. The sample presents fewer than 50,000 clones, none singletons. The sequenced sample consisted of peripheral blood mononuclear cells. The receptors stem from a person between 18 and 69 years old in good health.

In this sample, this clone turned up many times. From the germline J gene comes the end of the CDR3, since the read stops 3 residues before it. This sequence joins TRBV4-1 and TRBJ2-5, with D perhaps matching TRBD1 (5 bases). The V end was cut by 2 bases, the J end by 1 base, with 11 bases between. The CDR3 has 15 residues. CDR1 is MGHRA, CDR2 YSYEKL, per germline. The sequenced CDR3 bases are TGCGCCAGCAGCCAACTGACAGCTCCCCAAGAGACC. Encoded protein: CASSQLTAPQET. The whole CDR3 sequence reads CASSQLTAPQETQYF.

This clone was observed many times. The CDR3: CASSQSGSPPETQYF. The covered CDR3 bases are TGTGCCAGCAGCCAGAGTGGCTCCCCGCCAGAGACC. V is TRBV13 and J is TRBJ2-5; D call uncertain. The sequence runs out 3 residues before the end of the CDR3; the remainder is reconstructed from the germline J gene. V dropped 5 bases and J dropped 4 bases, with 17 bases sitting between them. The CDR3 consists of 15 residues. CDR1 is PRHDT, CDR2 FYEKMQ, per germline (reference sequence).

The sample holds many counts of this clone. The read terminates 3 residues ahead of where the CDR3 ends, so the germline J gene completes it. This chain uses TRBV29-1 with TRBJ1-1; possibly TRBD1 for D (5 bases). Trimming took off 5 bases at V and 3 bases at J, with 10 bases between the two ends. The CDR3 is 12 residues long. CDR1 is SQVTM and CDR2 is ANQGSEA in the germline V gene. CDR3 DNA (partial): TGCAGCGTTTTCAGGGAGGACACTGAA. It yields the protein CSVFREDTE. The whole CDR3 sequence reads CSVFREDTEAFF.

This clone was recorded at least ten times. The read gets to within 3 residues of the CDR3 end, and the germline J gene fills in the rest. The chain links TRBV12-3 or TRBV12-4 to TRBJ2-1; D remains ambiguous. V shed 1 base and J shed 5 bases, with 6 bases lying between them. This CDR3 contains 13 residues. CDR3 region: CASSLGRNNEQFF. The CDR3 bases that were read are TGTGCCAGCAGTTTAGGGCGGAACAATGAG.

This clone was seen ten or more times. With the read ending 3 residues before the CDR3 end, the germline J gene is used to fill in that end. This chain connects TRBV7-8 to TRBJ1-4; D call uncertain. CDR1 SGHVS and CDR2 FQNEAQ come from the germline V gene. The CDR3 consists of 16 residues. With 5 bases removed from V and 0 bases from J, the gap between germline ends came to 13 bases. CDR3 amino acids: CASSPFRVATNEKLFF. Incomplete CDR3 DNA: TGTGCCAGCAGCCCATTCCGGGTGGCAACTAATGAAAAA.